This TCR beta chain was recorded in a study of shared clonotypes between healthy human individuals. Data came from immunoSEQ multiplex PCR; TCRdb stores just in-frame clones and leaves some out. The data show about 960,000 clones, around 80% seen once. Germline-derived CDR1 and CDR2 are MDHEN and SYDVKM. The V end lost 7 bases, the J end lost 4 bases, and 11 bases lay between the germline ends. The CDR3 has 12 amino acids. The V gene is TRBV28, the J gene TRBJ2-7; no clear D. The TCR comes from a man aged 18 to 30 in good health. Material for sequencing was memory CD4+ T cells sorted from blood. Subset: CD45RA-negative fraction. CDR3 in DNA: TGTGCCAGCAACCCGACCGGGTACGAGCAGTACTTC. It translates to CASNPTGYEQYF. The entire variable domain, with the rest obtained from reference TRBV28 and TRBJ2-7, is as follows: DVKVTQSSRYLVKRTGEKVFLECVQDMDHENMFWYRQDPGLGLRLIYFSYDVKMKEKGDIPEGYSVSREKKERFSLILESASTNQTSMYLCASNPTGYEQYFGPGTRLTVT.